This is a list of T cell receptor beta chains from one sample in a study of post-analysis software for immune sequencing data. TCRdb recomputed calls from the PCR reads with MiXCR, one row per CDR3 protein. In the table there are hundreds of thousands of distinct CDR3 sequences, about 53% of which are singletons. Sequencing used blood. These TCRs come from a girl under 18 with multiple sclerosis. Both conserved end residues are part of each CDR3. D genes are given only for firm matches. Clone size appears in some rows only: once, few, many, or a class for an expanded clone.

j_call clone_size v_call d_call cdr3_aa cdr3_nt
TRBJ2-3 NA TRBV7-3 NA CASSLPGASSTDTQYF TGTGCCAGCAGCTTACCCGGGGCCTCTAGCACAGATACGCAGTATTTT
TRBJ2-1 NA TRBV10-3 TRBD2 CAIGPGGRNEQFF TGTGCCATCGGGCCGGGAGGGCGGAATGAGCAGTTCTTC
TRBJ2-7 few TRBV27 NA CASSLQGRGIEQYF TGTGCCAGCAGTCTCCAGGGTAGGGGTATCGAGCAGTACTTC
TRBJ2-1 NA TRBV7-2 NA CASSLERTNYNEQFF TGTGCCAGCAGCTTAGAGCGGACTAACTACAATGAGCAGTTCTTC
TRBJ2-1 NA TRBV20-1 NA CSAGPRENEQFF TGCAGTGCCGGCCCCAGGGAAAATGAGCAGTTCTTC
TRBJ1-2 NA TRBV20-1 NA CSATPGLRTYGYTF TGCAGTGCCACACCGGGCCTCCGCACCTATGGCTACACCTTC
TRBJ1-2 NA TRBV7-9 NA CASSKKTGAFGYTF TGTGCCAGCAGCAAAAAGACAGGCGCCTTTGGCTACACCTTC
TRBJ2-1 few TRBV7-2 TRBD2 CASSPFWASGGHNEQFF TGTGCCAGCAGCCCCTTCTGGGCTAGCGGGGGCCACAATGAGCAGTTCTTC
TRBJ2-3 NA TRBV7-2 NA CASSSIRTDTQYF TGTGCCAGCAGCTCCATACGCACAGATACGCAGTATTTT
TRBJ2-1 NA TRBV4-1 NA CASSQPREGRGREQFF TGCGCCAGCAGCCAGCCGAGGGAGGGCAGGGGGCGAGAGCAGTTCTTC
TRBJ2-7 NA TRBV5-1 TRBD2 CASSLGSSGMIYEQYF TGCGCCAGCAGCTTGGGGAGTAGCGGGATGATCTACGAGCAGTACTTC
TRBJ2-7 few TRBV5-1 NA CASSPEGISYEQYF TGCGCCAGCAGCCCCGAAGGAATCTCCTACGAGCAGTACTTC
TRBJ2-7 NA TRBV12-3/TRBV12-4 NA CAGTGATYEQYF TGTGCCGGCACCGGGGCCACCTACGAGCAGTACTTC
TRBJ2-5 NA TRBV10-3 TRBD2 CAISPGGETQYF TGTGCCATCAGCCCCGGGGGGGAGACCCAGTACTTC
TRBJ1-1 NA TRBV4-1 NA CASSQGGSTEAFF TGCGCCAGCAGCCAAGGGGGGTCCACTGAAGCTTTCTTT
TRBJ1-6 few TRBV12-3/TRBV12-4 NA CASSLAAGRSPLHF TGTGCCAGCAGTTTAGCGGCAGGGCGATCACCCCTCCACTTT
TRBJ2-7 NA TRBV10-3 NA CAISTGTPRSEQYF TGTGCCATCAGCACCGGGACTCCTCGCTCAGAGCAGTACTTC
TRBJ2-3 NA TRBV2 NA CASTAHQLSRITDTQYF TGTGCCAGCACTGCGCATCAGCTCAGCCGCATCACAGATACGCAGTATTTT
TRBJ2-7 NA TRBV6-2/TRBV6-3 TRBD2 CASRRLATYEQYF TGTGCCAGCAGGAGACTAGCGACCTACGAGCAGTACTTC
TRBJ2-3 few TRBV29-1 TRBD2 CSVEEREGPDTQYF TGCAGCGTTGAGGAGCGGGAGGGCCCAGATACGCAGTATTTT
TRBJ2-3 few TRBV24-1 TRBD2 CATSGTSGGTDTQYF TGTGCCACCAGTGGGACTAGCGGGGGAACAGATACGCAGTATTTT
TRBJ2-1 few TRBV7-9 NA CASSLALGKSSYNEQFF TGTGCCAGCAGCTTAGCCTTAGGCAAGAGCTCCTACAATGAGCAGTTCTTC
TRBJ2-7 NA TRBV20-1 NA CSARPAYNEQYF TGCAGTGCTAGGCCGGCCTACAATGAGCAGTACTTC
TRBJ2-7 NA TRBV7-2 NA CASSSGLLRYEQYF TGTGCCAGCAGCTCAGGCCTTCTGAGGTACGAGCAGTACTTC
TRBJ2-7 few TRBV12-3/TRBV12-4 NA CASSWDTTYEQYF TGTGCCAGCAGTTGGGACACCACATACGAGCAGTACTTC
TRBJ2-7 NA TRBV3-1 NA CASSQGFRVSYEQYF TGTGCCAGCAGCCAGGGGTTCAGGGTTTCCTACGAGCAGTACTTC
TRBJ2-3 NA TRBV5-1 NA CASSTGTRDTQYF TGCGCCAGCAGCACCGGGACCCGAGATACGCAGTATTTT
TRBJ2-1 few TRBV7-2 NA CASSRPGVKNNEQFF TGTGCCAGCAGCCGCCCGGGCGTTAAAAACAATGAGCAGTTCTTC
TRBJ1-2 NA TRBV10-3 NA CAISGSGRGRNYGYTF TGTGCCATCAGTGGATCTGGAAGGGGCAGGAACTATGGCTACACCTTC
TRBJ2-5 NA TRBV29-1 NA CSVEIGRETQYF TGCAGCGTTGAGATAGGACGGGAGACCCAGTACTTC
TRBJ2-4 few TRBV11-2 NA CASSPKAGSIAKNIQYF TGTGCCAGCAGCCCGAAGGCAGGGTCTATAGCCAAAAACATTCAGTACTTC
TRBJ2-5 few TRBV7-6 NA CASSLVGGGYQETQYF TGTGCCAGCAGCTTAGTGGGTGGGGGATACCAAGAGACCCAGTACTTC
TRBJ2-1 NA TRBV7-3 NA CASSQIVSSSYNEQFF TGTGCCAGCAGCCAAATAGTATCCAGCTCCTACAATGAGCAGTTCTTC
TRBJ2-5 NA TRBV5-1 TRBD1 CASSSGQGVFWKETQYF TGCGCCAGCAGCTCCGGACAGGGGGTGTTTTGGAAAGAGACCCAGTACTTC
TRBJ2-1 NA TRBV5-5 NA CASSEWGQGISYNEQFF TGTGCCAGCAGCGAATGGGGCCAGGGGATTTCCTACAATGAGCAGTTCTTC
TRBJ2-7 once TRBV6-1 TRBD2 CASSEAIGGGYLYEQYF TGTGCCAGCAGTGAGGCCATTGGGGGGGGATATTTATACGAGCAGTACTTC
TRBJ1-2 few TRBV18 TRBD1 CASSPDREYGYTF TGTGCCAGCTCACCAGACAGGGAGTATGGCTACACCTTC
TRBJ2-4 few TRBV25-1 NA CASSEGPKNIQYF TGTGCCAGCAGTGAAGGGCCCAAAAACATTCAGTACTTC
TRBJ2-1 NA TRBV29-1 NA CSVWDTHGSYEQFF TGCAGCGTTTGGGACACCCACGGATCGTATGAGCAGTTCTTC
TRBJ1-1 NA TRBV5-1 TRBD1 CASSPWTGEATEAFF TGCGCCAGCAGCCCCTGGACAGGGGAAGCCACTGAAGCTTTCTTT
TRBJ2-5 few TRBV5-1 TRBD2 CASSLSSGGETQYF TGTGCCAGCAGCTTATCTAGCGGCGGGGAGACCCAGTACTTC
TRBJ2-5 NA TRBV6-5 NA CASSYSILLPTEQYF TGTGCCAGCAGTTACTCGATTCTCCTCCCTACTGAGCAGTACTTC
TRBJ2-5 NA TRBV5-1 NA CASKREGLGEQYF TGCGCCAGCAAGAGAGAAGGGCTCGGTGAGCAGTACTTC
TRBJ2-1 few TRBV7-9 NA CASSSRLASYNEQFF TGTGCCAGCAGCTCTCGGTTGGCCTCCTACAATGAGCAGTTCTTC
TRBJ1-2 NA TRBV7-3 TRBD1 CASSRDRVDYGYTF TGTGCCAGCAGCCGCGACAGGGTGGATTATGGCTACACCTTC
TRBJ2-1 few TRBV10-3 TRBD2 CAITREAYNEQFF TGTGCCATCACGCGGGAGGCCTACAATGAGCAGTTCTTC
TRBJ2-5 NA TRBV6-5 NA CASLDIGGQETQYF TGTGCCAGCCTCGATATCGGGGGCCAAGAGACCCAGTACTTC
TRBJ1-2 NA TRBV9 NA CASSAIGQAAVGYTF TGTGCCAGCAGCGCAATAGGGCAGGCCGCGGTCGGCTACACCTTC
TRBJ1-2 NA TRBV10-3 NA CAISEGATGGGYTF TGTGCCATCAGTGAAGGGGCGACTGGTGGTGGCTACACCTTC
TRBJ2-5 NA TRBV20-1 NA CSVKRAAGRAQETQYF TGCAGTGTCAAACGCGCGGCAGGAAGAGCCCAAGAGACCCAGTACTTC
TRBJ2-7 NA TRBV4-1 TRBD2 CASSQASGRAYFGSYEQYF TGCGCCAGCAGCCAAGCGAGCGGGAGGGCCTACTTCGGATCCTACGAGCAGTACTTC
TRBJ2-6 few TRBV6-1 TRBD2 CASSVGGLGANVLTF TGTGCCAGCAGTGTGGGAGGGCTTGGGGCCAACGTCCTGACTTTC
TRBJ2-7 NA TRBV6-1 TRBD2 CASLIGTSASYEQYF TGTGCCAGCCTGATCGGGACTAGCGCCTCCTACGAGCAGTACTTC
TRBJ1-5 NA TRBV15 NA CATSRDSRAGQPQHF TGTGCCACCAGCAGAGATAGCAGGGCGGGTCAGCCCCAGCATTTT
TRBJ2-5 few TRBV10-3 NA CAISERREETQYF TGTGCCATCAGTGAGCGGCGGGAAGAGACCCAGTACTTC
TRBJ2-1 NA TRBV29-1 TRBD2 CSGARLAVDNEQFF TGCAGCGGAGCCCGACTAGCGGTAGACAATGAGCAGTTCTTC
TRBJ2-7 NA TRBV29-1 NA CSVEGPIDEQYF TGCAGCGTTGAAGGCCCGATCGACGAGCAGTACTTC
TRBJ2-3 few TRBV5-1 NA CASSFGSPTLGDTQYF TGCGCCAGCAGCTTCGGCAGTCCTACTCTAGGGGATACGCAGTATTTT